This T cell receptor beta chain was profiled in a study of cytomegalovirus exposure and HLA in healthy donors. General observations from the study: The availability of immune exposure information extended only to CMV serostatus. Most TCR sequences showed up rarely, but some public TCRs showed up in many donors. Sequence variants that were highly shared formed a cluster that was likely a sequencing artifact.

This CDR3 is built from 13 residues. V gave up 2 bases and J gave up 7 bases, with 8 bases separating them. Germline CDR1 reads MGHRA; CDR2 reads YSYEKL. With regard to this clone: The antigen is not known.

60 Vbeta and 13 Jbeta primers were used in PCR. Only in-frame clones appear in the TCRdb table, and some are missing; sequencing was by immunoSEQ multiplex PCR. Of 180,000 or so clones listed, 75% to 80% are singletons. At collection, donors were nominally healthy, but unrecorded immune exposures were probable. Sequenced input: PBMCs. The chain has TRBV4-1 and TRBJ2-2; D unresolved. The sequence was obtained from a man aged 45-65 years in good health and CMV-seropositive. As DNA, the CDR3 is TGCGCCAGCAGCCAACAGGCGATCGGGGAGCTGTTTTTT. As protein: CASSQQAIGELFF.